This T cell receptor beta chain was recovered during a study of blood T cell repertoires in COVID-19. As for the study in general: Samples representing acute and convalescent COVID-19 were sourced from the United States, Italy and Spain. Nucleic acid was either cDNA or gDNA, and it came from T cells, B-cell-depleted T cells, or PBMCs.

Germline V gene lookup returns CDR1 LGHDT and CDR2 YNNKEL (reference sequence). This CDR3 contains 15 residues. V lost 4 bases to trimming and J lost 1 base; unmatched junction nucleotides: 5. Original analysis: For nucleated cells, counts were estimated from reference gene primer amplification. Clones were sequenced by immunoSEQ multiplex PCR, and TCRdb holds only the in-frame ones, with some missing. Clone size and V and J calls were adopted from that table, with D and trimming inferred from the DNA. This table has some 230,000 clones, around 81% appearing once. Sequenced sample: peripheral blood. This clonotype was sampled from an older woman with acute or convalescent COVID-19. The J gene is TRBJ1-1, the V gene TRBV3-1 (or the pseudogene TRBV3-2); TRBD1 matches 8 bases. The CDR3 loop is CASSPGTGWNTEAFF. The DNA for the CDR3 is TGTGCCAGCAGCCCGGGGACAGGTTGGAACACTGAAGCTTTCTTT.